The clone carrying this T cell receptor (beta chain) was detected a few times. The entry originates in a study of blood T cell repertoires in COVID-19. Study-wide background: Sources were T cells, B-cell-depleted T cells, or PBMCs; the material itself was cDNA or gDNA.

The assay was immunoSEQ multiplex PCR, and TCRdb's table has in-frame clones only and misses some. Here the sample spans roughly 350,000 clones, 85% being singletons. CDR3 length equals 13 residues. The J segment lost 4 bases and the V segment lost 3 bases, leaving 2 bases of the junction unmatched. In germline, CDR1 is MDHEN, CDR2 SYDVKM. Sequencing input: peripheral blood. V gene TRBV28 combines with J gene TRBJ1-2; TRBD1 aligns across 7 bases. The clonotype was recovered from a woman between 18 and 29 years old with acute or convalescent COVID-19. CDR3 bases: TGTGCCAGCAGTTTTACAGGGGTCTATGGCTACACCTTC. Translating gives CASSFTGVYGYTF.